This T cell receptor (beta chain) was obtained from a study of graft-versus-host responses after intestinal transplantation. Study background: Transplant types were multivisceral, liver-intestinal, or isolated intestinal. Every recipient underwent anti-thymocyte globulin induction, then tacrolimus and steroids for three to four years. Findings of the study overall: Some patients had graft-donor T cell macrochimerism, and their allografts showed high graft-versus-host to host-versus-graft clonal ratios. There were GvH clones found in recipient marrow, and some of them appeared first in ileum or blood.

The CDR3 contains 15 residues. J was trimmed by 2 bases and V by 5 bases; bases with no gene match: 4. Germline values: CDR1 SGHDT, CDR2 YYEEEE. Clones were read by immunoSEQ multiplex PCR, and TCRdb kept only the in-frame ones, dropping some. The sample consists of tens of thousands of clones, about 93% of them appearing once. As concerns this clone: Its antigen is not known. The same CDR3 is also encoded by other DNA sequences in this sample.

This clonotype originated in a human donor who was the organ donor for an intestinal transplant. The chain has TRBV5-6 and TRBJ2-2; 9 positions agree with TRBD1. Sequenced here: unstimulated CD8+ T cells sorted from spleen or lymph node cells, sampled before transplant. The CDR3 region is CASSWGQGNTGELFF. In DNA, the CDR3 is TGTGCCAGCAGTTGGGGACAGGGAAACACCGGGGAGCTGTTTTTT.